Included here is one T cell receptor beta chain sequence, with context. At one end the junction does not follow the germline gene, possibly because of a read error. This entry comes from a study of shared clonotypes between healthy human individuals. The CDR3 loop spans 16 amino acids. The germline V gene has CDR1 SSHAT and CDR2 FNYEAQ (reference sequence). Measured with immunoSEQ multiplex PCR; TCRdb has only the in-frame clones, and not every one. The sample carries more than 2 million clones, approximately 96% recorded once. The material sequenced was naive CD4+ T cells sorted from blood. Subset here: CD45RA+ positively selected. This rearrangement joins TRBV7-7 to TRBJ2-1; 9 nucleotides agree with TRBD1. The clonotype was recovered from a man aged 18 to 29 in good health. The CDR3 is CASSLARTGDVNEQFF. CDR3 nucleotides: TGTGCTAGCAGCTTAGCAAGGACAGGGGACGTAAATGAGCAGTTCTTC.